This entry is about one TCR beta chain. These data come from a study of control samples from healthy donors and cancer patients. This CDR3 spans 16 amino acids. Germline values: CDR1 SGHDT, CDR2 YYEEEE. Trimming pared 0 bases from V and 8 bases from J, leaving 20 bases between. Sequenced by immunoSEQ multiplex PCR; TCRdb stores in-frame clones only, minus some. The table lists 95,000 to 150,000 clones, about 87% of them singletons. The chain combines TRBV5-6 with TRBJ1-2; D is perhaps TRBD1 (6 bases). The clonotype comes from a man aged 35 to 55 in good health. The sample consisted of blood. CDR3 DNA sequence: TGTGCCAGCAGCTTGGTCCGGGGGCGCCGGGAGGACGGCTACACCTTC. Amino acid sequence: CASSLVRGRREDGYTF. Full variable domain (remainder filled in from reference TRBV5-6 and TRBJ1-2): DAGVTQSPTHLIKTRGQQVTLRCSPKSGHDTVSWYQQALGQGPQFIFQYYEEEERQRGNFPDRFSGHQFPNYSSELNVNALLLGDSALYLCASSLVRGRREDGYTFGSGTRLTVV.